The clone carrying this T cell receptor beta chain was seen a single time. What it binds is not known. Each TRB amplification used about 250-550 ng of genomic DNA from blood. Multiplex PCR with BIOMED2 TRB-A/B primer pools amplified TRB rearrangements. MiXCR, run by TCRdb on the multiplex PCR reads, gives a single entry per CDR3 protein. The sample has roughly 5,400 distinct CDR3 sequences; 25% to 30% are singletons. The CDR3 runs to 14 residues. V was pared by 6 bases and J by 4 bases, with 9 bases of the junction left unmatched. Per the germline V gene, CDR1 is LNHDA and CDR2 is SQIVND (reference sequence). This entry belongs to a study of T and B cells in COVID-19 patients. Study-level information: Blood was sampled from COVID-19 patients who were either actively infected or recovered. Study-level points and caveats: Symptomatic-phase blood samples from mildly ill patients and early samples from severe cases were scarce.

The sequencing sample was made of blood. The chain joins TRBV19 to TRBJ2-7; 7 bases line up with TRBD1. The clonotype originates from a human donor with active COVID-19. The CDR3 spells CASRELDRWYEQYF. The CDR3 coding sequence is TGTGCCAGTAGAGAACTGGACAGGTGGTACGAGCAGTACTTC.